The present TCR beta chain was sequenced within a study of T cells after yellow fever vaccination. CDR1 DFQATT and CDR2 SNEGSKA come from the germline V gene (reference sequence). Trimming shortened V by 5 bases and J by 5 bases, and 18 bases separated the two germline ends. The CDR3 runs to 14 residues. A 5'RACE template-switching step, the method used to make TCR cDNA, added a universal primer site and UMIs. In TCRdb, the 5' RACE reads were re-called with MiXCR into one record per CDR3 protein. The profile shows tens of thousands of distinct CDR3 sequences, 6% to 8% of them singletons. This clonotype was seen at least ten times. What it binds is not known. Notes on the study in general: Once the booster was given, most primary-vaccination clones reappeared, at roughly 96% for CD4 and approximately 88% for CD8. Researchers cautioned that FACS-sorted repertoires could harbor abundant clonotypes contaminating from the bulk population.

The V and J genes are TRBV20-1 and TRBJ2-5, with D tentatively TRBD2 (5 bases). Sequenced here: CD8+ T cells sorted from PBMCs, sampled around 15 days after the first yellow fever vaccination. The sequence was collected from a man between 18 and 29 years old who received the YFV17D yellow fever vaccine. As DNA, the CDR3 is TGCAGTGCTCGACCCTCGTCAAGGAGGGAGACCCAGTACTTC. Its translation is CSARPSSRRETQYF.